A selection of T cell receptor beta chains follows, all from one sample in a study of CD8+CD57+ T cells in acquired aplastic anemia. TCRdb re-derived calls from the reads in MiXCR, one entry per CDR3 protein. The sample lists 250,000 to 300,000 distinct CDR3 sequences, 45% to 65% seen once, with 1% to 1.5% in the top ten. The material sequenced was sorted CD4+, CD8+, or CD8+CD57+ T cells (not recorded which) from PBMCs. Every receptor here comes from a human donor with aplastic anemia. The CDR3 runs from the conserved cysteine through the conserved F or W. A D gene is named only where the DNA matches it firmly. Rows may omit the clone size; those that give it use once, few, many or a size class.

d_gene: .
abundance: many
v_gene: TRBV7-3
j_gene: TRBJ1-1
CDR3nt: TGTGCCAGCAGCCCCCGGGCAGCCCTCGGCCACACTGAAGCTTTCTTT
CDR3aa: CASSPRAALGHTEAFF

d_gene: .
abundance: once
v_gene: TRBV20-1
j_gene: TRBJ1-2
CDR3nt: TGCAGTGCTAGAGATTTCTCGGGAGCCGGCGTCGATGGCTACACCTTC
CDR3aa: CSARDFSGAGVDGYTF

d_gene: .
abundance: many
v_gene: TRBV4-2
j_gene: TRBJ1-2
CDR3nt: TGTGCCAGCAGCCCAGGACCCGAGAACTATGGCTACACCTTC
CDR3aa: CASSPGPENYGYTF

d_gene: TRBD1
abundance: many
v_gene: TRBV20-1
j_gene: TRBJ1-2
CDR3nt: TGCAGTGCTATTACAGGGGGTGATGGCTACACCTTC
CDR3aa: CSAITGGDGYTF

d_gene: TRBD1
abundance: many
v_gene: TRBV29-1
j_gene: TRBJ2-7
CDR3nt: TGCAGCGCTCGACCGGACAGGAACCCTACGGAGCAGTACTTC
CDR3aa: CSARPDRNPTEQYF

d_gene: .
abundance: .
v_gene: TRBV27
j_gene: TRBJ1-1
CDR3nt: TGTGCCAGCAGTCCAGGGACCACTGAAGCTTTCTTT
CDR3aa: CASSPGTTEAFF

d_gene: .
abundance: many
v_gene: TRBV19
j_gene: TRBJ2-5
CDR3nt: TGTGCCAGTAGTATAGTATTGAATACAGAGACCCAGTACTTC
CDR3aa: CASSIVLNTETQYF

d_gene: .
abundance: .
v_gene: TRBV6-6
j_gene: TRBJ2-7
CDR3nt: TGTGCCAGCAGTTATACCTGGGGGCAGTCCGAGCAGTACTTC
CDR3aa: CASSYTWGQSEQYF

d_gene: .
abundance: many
v_gene: TRBV5-1
j_gene: TRBJ2-1
CDR3nt: TGCGCCAGCAGCTTGAGGAATGAGCAGTTCTTC
CDR3aa: CASSLRNEQFF

d_gene: .
abundance: few
v_gene: TRBV20-1
j_gene: TRBJ1-1
CDR3nt: TGCAGTGCTGCCAGGCCCCACACTGAAGCTTTCTTT
CDR3aa: CSAARPHTEAFF

d_gene: .
abundance: few
v_gene: TRBV10-3
j_gene: TRBJ2-1
CDR3nt: TGTGCCACCCAAGGGGGTGCGGACATCTACAATGAGCAGTTCTTC
CDR3aa: CATQGGADIYNEQFF

d_gene: .
abundance: .
v_gene: TRBV5-6
j_gene: TRBJ1-6
CDR3nt: TGTGCCAGCACGCCCGTTGGGGGACGATCGGAATCACCCCTCCACTTT
CDR3aa: CASTPVGGRSESPLHF

d_gene: TRBD1
abundance: few
v_gene: TRBV11-3
j_gene: TRBJ2-7
CDR3nt: TGTGCCAGCAGCCCGAGAGGGACAGGGAGGCACTACGAGCAGTACTTC
CDR3aa: CASSPRGTGRHYEQYF

d_gene: .
abundance: many
v_gene: TRBV7-2
j_gene: TRBJ2-7
CDR3nt: TGTGCCAGCACCTCGAAGGCGACGAGATACGAGCAGTACTTC
CDR3aa: CASTSKATRYEQYF

d_gene: TRBD1
abundance: many
v_gene: TRBV5-6
j_gene: TRBJ1-1
CDR3nt: TGTGCCAGCAGATTACAGGGGAGATGGACTGAAGCTTTCTTT
CDR3aa: CASRLQGRWTEAFF

d_gene: TRBD2
abundance: .
v_gene: TRBV20-1
j_gene: TRBJ2-7
CDR3nt: TGCAGTGCCAGGACTAGCGGAGGGAGCGAGCAGTACTTC
CDR3aa: CSARTSGGSEQYF

d_gene: .
abundance: many
v_gene: TRBV25-1
j_gene: TRBJ1-6
CDR3nt: TGTGCCAGCAGTGAATGGAGAGGGGGACCAAGCTCCTATAATTCACCCCTCCACTTT
CDR3aa: CASSEWRGGPSSYNSPLHF

d_gene: .
abundance: .
v_gene: TRBV5-1
j_gene: TRBJ1-2
CDR3nt: TGCGCCAGCAGCTTAGACAGTTCCTTAGGCTACACCTTC
CDR3aa: CASSLDSSLGYTF

d_gene: TRBD2
abundance: .
v_gene: TRBV19
j_gene: TRBJ2-1
CDR3nt: TGTGCCAGTGGTATTCTCGGGGGGGGGTCCTACAATGAGCATTTCTTC
CDR3aa: CASGILGGGSYNEHFF

d_gene: .
abundance: few
v_gene: TRBV7-9
j_gene: TRBJ1-1
CDR3nt: TGTGCCAGCAGCTTGCCGGGGAGCGCTTTCTTT
CDR3aa: CASSLPGSAFF

d_gene: TRBD2
abundance: .
v_gene: TRBV20-1
j_gene: TRBJ2-7
CDR3nt: TGCAGTGCTAGACAAACTAGCGGGAATGCCTACGAGCAGTACTTC
CDR3aa: CSARQTSGNAYEQYF

d_gene: .
abundance: many
v_gene: TRBV11-2
j_gene: TRBJ1-3
CDR3nt: TGTGCCAGCAGCTTGGGGTTCACAGGTGGAAACACCATATATTTT
CDR3aa: CASSLGFTGGNTIYF

d_gene: TRBD2
abundance: .
v_gene: TRBV7-2
j_gene: TRBJ2-5
CDR3nt: TGTGCCAGCAGCAAAGCGGGGGGTCTCCAAGAGACCCAGTACTTC
CDR3aa: CASSKAGGLQETQYF

d_gene: .
abundance: .
v_gene: TRBV10-3
j_gene: TRBJ1-2
CDR3nt: TGTGCCATCGAGGCCAGGATTACAGGACAGTGTTATGGCTACACCTTC
CDR3aa: CAIEARITGQCYGYTF

d_gene: TRBD1
abundance: few
v_gene: TRBV15
j_gene: TRBJ1-6
CDR3nt: TGTGCCACCAGCAGCCGACAGGGAGCCCGCTCACCCCTCCACTTT
CDR3aa: CATSSRQGARSPLHF

d_gene: .
abundance: few
v_gene: TRBV29-1
j_gene: TRBJ2-7
CDR3nt: TGCAGCGTAAGGATGGACGGCGCCTACGAGCAGTACTTC
CDR3aa: CSVRMDGAYEQYF

d_gene: TRBD1
abundance: .
v_gene: TRBV7-2
j_gene: TRBJ1-5
CDR3nt: TGTGCCAGCAGCTTAGCGGGGACAGCTAATAGCAATCAGCCCCAGCATTTT
CDR3aa: CASSLAGTANSNQPQHF

d_gene: .
abundance: .
v_gene: TRBV2
j_gene: TRBJ1-2
CDR3nt: TGTGCCAGCAGTCCTGAGAGGGCGATTGATGGCTACACCTTC
CDR3aa: CASSPERAIDGYTF

d_gene: .
abundance: .
v_gene: TRBV7-6
j_gene: TRBJ2-7
CDR3nt: TGTGCCAGCAGCTTACGTGGGGACTACGAGCAGTACTTC
CDR3aa: CASSLRGDYEQYF

d_gene: .
abundance: .
v_gene: TRBV30
j_gene: TRBJ1-1
CDR3nt: TGTGCCGCGACACAGTCTATGAACACTGAAGCTTTCTTT
CDR3aa: CAATQSMNTEAFF

d_gene: TRBD2
abundance: .
v_gene: TRBV7-6
j_gene: TRBJ2-3
CDR3nt: TGTGCCAGCAGCGCCGTGCGTAGCGGGAGCGTCGCAGATACGCAGTATTTT
CDR3aa: CASSAVRSGSVADTQYF

d_gene: .
abundance: .
v_gene: TRBV10-3
j_gene: TRBJ2-1
CDR3nt: TGTGCCATCACCCCCGTAGGGAATGAGCAGTTCTTC
CDR3aa: CAITPVGNEQFF

d_gene: .
abundance: .
v_gene: TRBV29-1
j_gene: TRBJ2-2
CDR3nt: TGCAGCGTCGAAAAGGGGGCGGGAGGTCGGGAGCTGTCTTTT
CDR3aa: CSVEKGAGGRELSF

d_gene: .
abundance: .
v_gene: TRBV19
j_gene: TRBJ1-1
CDR3nt: TGTGCCACTCAGAAGTGGACGAACACTGAAGCTTTCTTT
CDR3aa: CATQKWTNTEAFF

d_gene: TRBD2
abundance: .
v_gene: TRBV7-3
j_gene: TRBJ2-3
CDR3nt: TGTGCCAGCAGCGCAGGACTAGCGGGAAGCACAGATACGCAGTATTTT
CDR3aa: CASSAGLAGSTDTQYF

d_gene: .
abundance: .
v_gene: TRBV5-1
j_gene: TRBJ2-2
CDR3nt: TGCGCCAGCAGCTTGATGGGGGAGCTGTTTTTT
CDR3aa: CASSLMGELFF

d_gene: .
abundance: .
v_gene: TRBV5-1
j_gene: TRBJ2-7
CDR3nt: TGCGCCAGCAGCTCTCACGGGACCAACTACGAGCAGTACTTC
CDR3aa: CASSSHGTNYEQYF

d_gene: TRBD1
abundance: many
v_gene: TRBV12-3/TRBV12-4
j_gene: TRBJ1-6
CDR3nt: TGTGCCAGCAGTTTTAGGGACAGGGGTGCACCCCTCCACTTT
CDR3aa: CASSFRDRGAPLHF

d_gene: TRBD1
abundance: .
v_gene: TRBV3-1
j_gene: TRBJ1-1
CDR3nt: TGTGCCAGCAGCCAAATAGGGGGGACAGGGGGCGCGGATACTGAAGCTTTCTTT
CDR3aa: CASSQIGGTGGADTEAFF

d_gene: .
abundance: many
v_gene: TRBV5-1
j_gene: TRBJ1-1
CDR3nt: TGCGCCAGCAGCCCGACACTGGGAGAAGCTTTCTTT
CDR3aa: CASSPTLGEAFF

d_gene: .
abundance: few
v_gene: TRBV15
j_gene: TRBJ2-1
CDR3nt: TGTGCCACCAGGGGCGGGTCCTACAATGAGCAGTTCTTC
CDR3aa: CATRGGSYNEQFF